Listed below are T cell receptor beta chains from one sample, sequenced in a study of T cell responses to AZD1222 COVID-19 vaccine. Libraries were prepared by immunoSEQ multiplex PCR; TCRdb keeps only in-frame clonotypes and omits some of them. The sample has about 150,000 clones, 89% seen once. The source was peripheral blood, collected on day 0 of AZD1222 vaccination. Source of these receptors: an adult in good health. The CDR3 runs from the conserved cysteine through the conserved F or W. Each record gives: clone size, J gene, V gene, D gene, CDR3 protein, CDR3 DNA. D genes are given only for firm matches. Where a row states a size, it is once, few, many or the class of an expanded clone; other rows omit it.

clone size: -; J gene: TRBJ2-2; V gene: TRBV5-6; D gene: -; CDR3 protein: CASSSGPLKNTGELFF; CDR3 DNA: TGTGCCAGCAGCTCTGGACCTTTAAAGAACACCGGGGAGCTGTTTTTT
clone size: -; J gene: TRBJ2-1; V gene: TRBV3-1/TRBV3-2; D gene: TRBD1; CDR3 protein: CASSHTGTGYYNEQFF; CDR3 DNA: TGTGCCAGCAGCCACACCGGGACAGGATACTACAATGAGCAGTTCTTC
clone size: once; J gene: TRBJ2-1; V gene: TRBV6-5; D gene: -; CDR3 protein: CASRGAGSTSNEQFF; CDR3 DNA: TGTGCCAGCAGGGGGGCGGGGTCAACCTCCAATGAGCAGTTCTTC
clone size: -; J gene: TRBJ2-3; V gene: TRBV3-1/TRBV3-2; D gene: -; CDR3 protein: CASSTTMGSTIPQYF; CDR3 DNA: TGTGCCAGCAGCACAACTATGGGGTCCACAATTCCGCAGTATTTT
clone size: -; J gene: TRBJ2-1; V gene: TRBV19; D gene: TRBD1; CDR3 protein: CASGITGGSINEQFF; CDR3 DNA: TGTGCCAGCGGAATTACAGGGGGGAGTATAAATGAGCAGTTCTTC
clone size: -; J gene: TRBJ2-1; V gene: TRBV27; D gene: TRBD1; CDR3 protein: CASSRYRLRDRGNEQFF; CDR3 DNA: TGTGCCAGCAGTAGATACCGACTCCGGGACAGGGGCAATGAGCAGTTCTTC
clone size: -; J gene: TRBJ1-2; V gene: TRBV11-2; D gene: -; CDR3 protein: CASSLSGTHPAYYGYTF; CDR3 DNA: TGTGCCAGCAGCTTATCCGGAACCCACCCCGCGTACTATGGCTACACCTTC
clone size: -; J gene: TRBJ2-7; V gene: TRBV6-2/TRBV6-3; D gene: TRBD2; CDR3 protein: CASSYSSSGRSYEQYF; CDR3 DNA: TGTGCCAGCAGTTACTCGTCTAGCGGCCGCTCCTACGAGCAGTACTTC
clone size: few; J gene: TRBJ2-1; V gene: TRBV7-8; D gene: -; CDR3 protein: CASSPSPTSYNEQFF; CDR3 DNA: TGTGCCAGCAGCCCGTCCCCAACTAGTTACAATGAGCAGTTCTTC
clone size: -; J gene: TRBJ1-2; V gene: TRBV5-6; D gene: -; CDR3 protein: CASSLVGGRDYGYTF; CDR3 DNA: TGTGCCAGCAGCTTGGTTGGGGGCCGGGACTATGGCTACACCTTC
clone size: -; J gene: TRBJ1-2; V gene: TRBV6-5; D gene: -; CDR3 protein: CASSYLGQGIGYTF; CDR3 DNA: TGTGCCAGCAGTTACCTCGGCCAGGGCATAGGCTACACCTTC
clone size: -; J gene: TRBJ1-1; V gene: TRBV9; D gene: -; CDR3 protein: CASSPPSGRAMAFF; CDR3 DNA: TGTGCCAGCAGCCCACCATCCGGGAGGGCGATGGCTTTCTTT
clone size: -; J gene: TRBJ1-1; V gene: TRBV3-1/TRBV3-2; D gene: -; CDR3 protein: CASSLFRNTEAFF; CDR3 DNA: TGTGCCAGCAGCCTGTTCCGAAACACTGAAGCTTTCTTT
clone size: -; J gene: TRBJ2-2; V gene: TRBV28; D gene: -; CDR3 protein: CASSLGRRWRELFF; CDR3 DNA: TGTGCCAGCAGTTTAGGGAGGCGTTGGAGGGAGCTGTTTTTT
clone size: -; J gene: TRBJ2-6; V gene: TRBV2; D gene: -; CDR3 protein: CASSDRAGANVLTF; CDR3 DNA: TGTGCCAGCAGTGACAGGGCTGGGGCCAACGTCCTGACTTTC
clone size: -; J gene: TRBJ1-5; V gene: TRBV18; D gene: -; CDR3 protein: CASSDRTVVNQPQHF; CDR3 DNA: TGTGCCAGCTCAGACAGGACCGTAGTCAATCAGCCCCAGCATTTT
clone size: -; J gene: TRBJ2-1; V gene: TRBV24-1; D gene: TRBD2; CDR3 protein: CATSGGAGQSSYNEQFF; CDR3 DNA: TGTGCCACCAGTGGGGGAGCGGGGCAGAGCTCCTACAATGAGCAGTTCTTC
clone size: -; J gene: TRBJ2-5; V gene: TRBV5-1; D gene: -; CDR3 protein: CASSSRRGVQETQYF; CDR3 DNA: TGCGCCAGCAGCTCTCGACGTGGTGTACAAGAGACCCAGTACTTC
clone size: -; J gene: TRBJ2-7; V gene: TRBV3-1/TRBV3-2; D gene: -; CDR3 protein: CASSPRPGGSYEQYF; CDR3 DNA: TGTGCCAGCAGCCCACGCCCTGGGGGATCCTACGAGCAGTACTTC
clone size: -; J gene: TRBJ2-1; V gene: TRBV6-2/TRBV6-3; D gene: -; CDR3 protein: CASSYNYYNEQFF; CDR3 DNA: TGTGCCAGCAGTTACAACTATTACAATGAGCAGTTCTTC
clone size: -; J gene: TRBJ2-7; V gene: TRBV7-9; D gene: -; CDR3 protein: CASSPRRKGEQYF; CDR3 DNA: TGTGCCAGCAGCCCGCGGAGGAAGGGCGAGCAGTACTTC
clone size: once; J gene: TRBJ2-1; V gene: TRBV11-3; D gene: -; CDR3 protein: CASSLMANSIEQFF; CDR3 DNA: TGTGCCAGCAGCTTAATGGCCAATTCGATTGAGCAGTTCTTC
clone size: -; J gene: TRBJ1-2; V gene: TRBV28; D gene: -; CDR3 protein: CASSLEWGGNGYTF; CDR3 DNA: TGTGCCAGCAGTCTAGAATGGGGGGGAAATGGCTACACCTTC
clone size: -; J gene: TRBJ2-7; V gene: TRBV7-2; D gene: TRBD2; CDR3 protein: CASSKTSGSYEQYF; CDR3 DNA: TGTGCCAGCAGCAAAACTAGCGGGTCCTACGAGCAGTACTTC
clone size: -; J gene: TRBJ2-1; V gene: TRBV6-2/TRBV6-3; D gene: -; CDR3 protein: CASSSWTEQFF; CDR3 DNA: TGTGCCAGCAGTTCATGGACTGAGCAGTTCTTC
clone size: -; J gene: TRBJ2-3; V gene: TRBV10-3; D gene: -; CDR3 protein: CAIRAGGELTDTQYF; CDR3 DNA: TGTGCCATCCGAGCAGGGGGGGAACTCACAGATACGCAGTATTTT
clone size: few; J gene: TRBJ2-7; V gene: TRBV9; D gene: -; CDR3 protein: CASSVGSRNEQYF; CDR3 DNA: TGTGCCAGCAGCGTGGGCTCGAGGAACGAGCAGTACTTC
clone size: -; J gene: TRBJ1-2; V gene: TRBV4-3; D gene: TRBD1; CDR3 protein: CASSPWTGQGYGYTF; CDR3 DNA: TGCGCCAGCAGCCCCTGGACAGGGCAAGGCTATGGCTACACCTTC
clone size: -; J gene: TRBJ2-7; V gene: TRBV7-2; D gene: -; CDR3 protein: CASSLGGTHYEQYF; CDR3 DNA: TGTGCCAGCAGCTTAGGTGGGACTCACTACGAGCAGTACTTC
clone size: -; J gene: TRBJ1-2; V gene: TRBV28; D gene: -; CDR3 protein: CASRSPGGVRGYTF; CDR3 DNA: TGTGCCAGCAGATCACCTGGAGGCGTGAGGGGCTACACCTTC
clone size: -; J gene: TRBJ1-1; V gene: TRBV5-3; D gene: -; CDR3 protein: CARTMRGEAGKNTEAFF; CDR3 DNA: TGTGCCAGAACCATGCGGGGAGAGGCCGGGAAGAACACTGAAGCTTTCTTT
clone size: -; J gene: TRBJ1-1; V gene: TRBV4-3; D gene: -; CDR3 protein: CASSQDWRSGAFF; CDR3 DNA: TGCGCCAGCAGCCAAGACTGGCGATCGGGAGCTTTCTTT
clone size: -; J gene: TRBJ1-3; V gene: TRBV28; D gene: -; CDR3 protein: CASSPGGLSGNTIYF; CDR3 DNA: TGTGCCAGCAGTCCGGGAGGCCTCTCTGGAAACACCATATATTTT
clone size: -; J gene: TRBJ2-5; V gene: TRBV5-1; D gene: TRBD2; CDR3 protein: CASSFGGSFQETQYF; CDR3 DNA: TGCGCCAGCAGCTTCGGCGGGAGCTTCCAAGAGACCCAGTACTTC
clone size: -; J gene: TRBJ2-5; V gene: TRBV7-2; D gene: -; CDR3 protein: CASSSDSVQETQYF; CDR3 DNA: TGTGCCAGCAGCTCGGACAGCGTTCAAGAGACCCAGTACTTC
clone size: -; J gene: TRBJ2-7; V gene: TRBV6-5; D gene: -; CDR3 protein: CASSPEGVIREQYF; CDR3 DNA: TGTGCCAGCAGCCCGGAGGGGGTTATCCGGGAGCAGTACTTC
clone size: once; J gene: TRBJ2-7; V gene: TRBV27; D gene: -; CDR3 protein: CASTGTARYEQYF; CDR3 DNA: TGTGCCAGCACCGGGACTGCCCGCTACGAGCAGTACTTC
clone size: -; J gene: TRBJ1-1; V gene: TRBV7-3; D gene: -; CDR3 protein: CASSLRAGNTEAFF; CDR3 DNA: TGTGCCAGCAGCTTAAGGGCGGGGAACACTGAAGCTTTCTTT
clone size: -; J gene: TRBJ2-2; V gene: TRBV5-5; D gene: -; CDR3 protein: CASSPISLGSGELFF; CDR3 DNA: TGTGCCAGCAGCCCGATTTCACTAGGATCCGGGGAGCTGTTTTTT
clone size: -; J gene: TRBJ1-3; V gene: TRBV3-1/TRBV3-2; D gene: -; CDR3 protein: CASSQGASGNTIYF; CDR3 DNA: TGTGCCAGCAGCCAAGGAGCTTCTGGAAACACCATATATTTT
clone size: -; J gene: TRBJ1-3; V gene: TRBV18; D gene: -; CDR3 protein: CASSPLVGGQSGNTIYF; CDR3 DNA: TGTGCCAGCTCACCACTTGTAGGGGGGCAATCCGGAAACACCATATATTTT
clone size: once; J gene: TRBJ2-7; V gene: TRBV24-1; D gene: TRBD1; CDR3 protein: CATSETRTGRQYF; CDR3 DNA: TGTGCCACCAGTGAAACGCGGACAGGGAGGCAGTACTTC